One sample yielded the 11 T cell receptor beta chains listed below, sequenced in a study of naive and memory T cell subsets. Two oligonucleotides, mixed equimolar, formed the beta constant-region primer covering TRBC1 and TRBC2. TCRdb passed the UMI-ligation and nested PCR reads through MiXCR, listing each CDR3 protein once. The data hold approximately 140,000 distinct CDR3 sequences, with about 17% observed a single time. The specimen sequenced was naive CD4+ T cells from blood. The origin of the receptors is a human donor in good health.

This clonotype has at least ten counts. This sequence joins TRBV28 and TRBJ2-4; a possible D gene is TRBD2 (5 bases). The V gene lost 3 bases and the J gene lost 9 bases, with 18 bases spanning the gap. Per the germline V gene, CDR1 is MDHEN and CDR2 is SYDVKM. The CDR3 has 15 residues. CDR3 residues: CASSFGVRRWSIQYF. The CDR3 DNA reads TGTGCCAGCAGTTTTGGGGTGAGGAGGTGGAGCATTCAGTACTTC.

This clonotype was seen a few times. V and J are TRBV5-1 and TRBJ2-2; TRBD1 is a possible D gene (6 bases). The CDR3 covers 17 residues. Germline CDR1 reads SGHRS; CDR2 reads YFSETQ. V was shortened by 6 bases and J by 0 bases, with 18 bases between the two germline ends. DNA for the CDR3: TGCGCCAGCACTAGGTGGGCTAGACAGGCGAACACCGGGGAGCTGTTTTTT. As protein: CASTRWARQANTGELFF.

This clonotype was counted a few times. The chain couples TRBV6-6 to TRBJ1-1, with D hard to call. CDR1 is MNHNY, CDR2 SVGAGI, per germline (reference sequence). With 5 bases removed from V and 3 bases from J, the gap between germline ends came to 10 bases. The CDR3 has 13 amino acids. CDR3 sequence: CASSAEGHTEAFF. CDR3 sequence (DNA): TGTGCCAGCAGTGCGGAGGGTCACACTGAAGCTTTCTTT.

V usage is TRBV9 and J usage is TRBJ2-3, with 9 bases matching TRBD2. The trim removed 2 bases at V and 11 bases at J, leaving 15 bases unmatched. This CDR3 spans 16 amino acids. The germline gives CDR1 SGDLS, CDR2 YYNGEE. The CDR3 coding sequence is TGTGCCAGCAGCGTGGGGACTAGCCTTGTCCCAAATATGCAGTATTTT. This sequence encodes CASSVGTSLVPNMQYF.

Ten or more counts support this clonotype. The V and J genes are TRBV30 and TRBJ2-7; 14 bases line up with TRBD2. With V trimmed by 2 bases and J by 5 bases, 11 bases remained unmatched. Germline CDR1 reads GTSNPN; CDR2 reads SVGIG (reference sequence). CDR3 length equals 17 residues. CDR3 in amino acids: CAWSKHLGTSGRHEQYF. CDR3 coding DNA: TGTGCCTGGAGTAAACACCTCGGGACTAGCGGGAGACACGAGCAGTACTTC.

J is TRBJ2-5 and V is TRBV12-3 or TRBV12-4, with D possibly TRBD2 on 6 matching bases. The CDR3 contains 13 residues. V was trimmed by 3 bases and J by 3 bases, leaving 8 bases between them. The CDR3 loop is CASSFSGEETQYF. The CDR3 bases are TGTGCCAGCAGTTTTAGCGGTGAAGAGACCCAGTACTTC.

This clonotype was recorded a few times. The chain links TRBV20-1 to TRBJ2-3; 9 bases agree with TRBD2. CDR1 and CDR2 (germline): DFQATT, SNEGSKA (reference sequence). The CDR3 covers 14 residues. J gave up 4 bases and V 5 bases, and 7 bases lay outside the gene matches. CDR3 nucleotide sequence: TGCAGTGCTGTAGCGGGAGAAGGAGCAGATACGCAGTATTTT. Translated: CSAVAGEGADTQYF.

CDR3 residues: CSAPGTGVYEQYF. CDR3 nucleotide sequence: TGCAGTGCTCCCGGGACAGGGGTCTACGAGCAGTACTTC. The chain is built from TRBV20-1 and TRBJ2-7; 10 positions match TRBD1. V trimming: 5 bases; J trimming: 3 bases; junction bases outside the gene matches: 4. Germline CDR1 and CDR2: DFQATT and SNEGSKA (reference sequence). The length of the CDR3 is 13 residues.

This chain uses TRBV4-2 with TRBJ2-7; TRBD1 or TRBD2 may be the D gene (5 bases each). The CDR3 contains 16 residues. Germline lookup yields CDR1 LGHNA and CDR2 YNFKEQ. The V end was cut by 4 bases, the J end by 1 base, with 17 bases between. The CDR3 DNA follows: TGTGCCAGCAGCCTCGGGCCGGGACGTTCGTCCTACGAGCAGTACTTC. Translating it yields CASSLGPGRSSYEQYF.

The chain couples TRBV5-6 to TRBJ2-3; D possibly uses TRBD1 or TRBD2 (5 bases each). The CDR3 is made up of 11 amino acids. Trimming removed 6 bases at V and 8 bases at J, with 10 bases between. Germline V gives CDR1 SGHDT, CDR2 YYEEEE. The CDR3 coding sequence is TGTGCCAGCAACGCCGGGACTACGCAGTATTTT. It specifies CASNAGTTQYF.

The CDR3 protein is CASSSYPQGSETQYF. CDR3 coding DNA: TGCGCCAGCAGCTCCTATCCACAGGGGAGTGAGACCCAGTACTTC. V gene TRBV5-1 combines with J gene TRBJ2-5; TRBD1 aligns across 7 bases. The junction had 10 bases not matched to a gene; V was cut back by 3 bases and J by 5 bases. Germline CDR1 and CDR2: SGHRS and YFSETQ. The CDR3 length is 15 residues.